This T cell receptor (beta chain) was sequenced in a study of blood T cells in healthy people across ages. Then a second PCR, running roughly 7 to 12 cycles, was carried out with a sample-barcoded 5' primer and a J-beta primer mix. Each CDR3 protein gets one entry after TCRdb re-called the 5' RACE reads with MiXCR. The sample shows about 2 million distinct CDR3 sequences, approximately 50% of them seen only once. The CDR3 covers 16 residues. The germline V gene encodes CDR1 SEHNR and CDR2 FQNEAQ (reference sequence). Trimming left V 8 bases short and J 2 bases short, with 19 bases between. This clonotype was detected only a few times.

This sequence was found in a middle-aged woman in good health. V and J are TRBV7-9 and TRBJ1-5, with TRBD1 as a possible D gene (5 bases). Source material: blood. In nucleotides, the CDR3 is TGTGCCAGCTCCCTAGGTGGGGGAGGGGGCAATCAGCCCCAGCATTTT. Its protein product is CASSLGGGGGNQPQHF. Full variable domain (outside the CDR3, taken from reference TRBV7-9 and TRBJ1-5): DTGVSQNPRHKITKRGQNVTFRCDPISEHNRLYWYRQTLGQGPEFLTYFQNEAQLEKSRLLSDRFSAERPKGSFSTLEIQRTEQGDSAMYLCASSLGGGGGNQPQHFGDGTRLSIL.